Each of the 14 T cell receptor beta chains below was sequenced from the same sample in a study of T cell clusters in autoimmune cytopenias. Multiplex touch-down PCR amplified TRB using TRB-A and TRB-B pools in one tube. TCRdb reworked the multiplex PCR reads into one entry per CDR3 protein, no DNA. The sample's table shows around 15,000 distinct CDR3 sequences. Some 34,000 genome equivalents of blood DNA were amplified for TRB. The specimen was peripheral blood. Receptors were obtained from a human donor with an autoimmune cytopenia or autoimmune hepatitis (not recorded which).

The rearrangement links TRBV18 to TRBJ1-5. The CDR3 covers 15 residues. Germline values: CDR1 KGHSH, CDR2 LQKENI. The CDR3 is CASSYSRGRDQPQHF.

V usage is TRBV30 and J usage is TRBJ2-7; the TRBD1 assignment by TCRdb is unverifiable without DNA. This CDR3 comprises 14 residues. CDR1 and CDR2 from the germline V gene are GTSNPN and SVGIG (reference sequence). CDR3 amino acids: CAWSVVGGVGEQYF.

According to its frequency, this clonotype is medium-sized. The chain uses TRBV29-1 and TRBJ1-2; TCRdb outputs TRBD1, but without DNA this stays unchecked. The CDR3 sequence is 11 residues long. Germline assignment: CDR1 SQVTM and CDR2 ANQGSEA. The CDR3 loop is CSVGTVYGYTF.

This clonotype is identified as medium-sized (0.01 to 0.1%) from frequency. The V call is TRBV5-5, the J call TRBJ2-2; the TCRdb call, TRBD1, lacks DNA for checking. Germline V CDR1 and CDR2: SGHKS, YYEKEE (reference sequence). The CDR3 consists of 14 residues. The CDR3 spells CASSLYGGAGELFF.

The V gene is TRBV12-3 or TRBV12-4, the J gene TRBJ2-7; TCRdb gives TRBD1 as the D gene, but with no DNA this cannot be confirmed. The CDR3 runs to 20 residues. The CDR3 loop reads CASSQTSDGPGGMSSYEQYF.

This clonotype is deemed medium-sized by its frequency. This chain uses TRBV19 with TRBJ2-3; TCRdb picks TRBD1, but there is no DNA to check that call. The CDR3 length is 13 residues. Germline V gene data show CDR1 as LNHDA and CDR2 as SQIVND (reference sequence). CDR3: CATALGGRDTQYF.

V and J are TRBV12-3 or TRBV12-4 and TRBJ2-5. CDR3 size: 12 residues. CDR3 amino acids: CASNYRGETQYF.

V gene TRBV12-3 or TRBV12-4 combines with J gene TRBJ1-1; TCRdb proposes TRBD1, but this gene call is untestable without DNA. The CDR3 has 15 amino acids. The CDR3 sequence is CASSLRGMGNTEAFF.

This clonotype is classed as medium-sized by frequency. V is TRBV6-1 and J is TRBJ2-1; lacking DNA, the TRBD2 call made by TCRdb goes unchecked. Germline V gives CDR1 MNHNS, CDR2 SASEGT. This CDR3 is 15 amino acids long. The CDR3 is CASRQTSGTYNEQFF.

CDR3 residues: CASRNKDSWTEAFF. This chain connects TRBV12-3 or TRBV12-4 to TRBJ1-1; TCRdb proposes TRBD1, but this gene call is untestable without DNA. The CDR3 has 14 residues.

The chain carries TRBV19 and TRBJ1-4; TCRdb indicates TRBD1, and absent DNA this call remains unverified. Germline assignment: CDR1 LNHDA and CDR2 SQIVND (reference sequence). This CDR3 has 15 amino acids. The CDR3 here is CASSPTGQNGEKLFF.

V gene TRBV19 combines with J gene TRBJ2-7; checking the TCRdb D call of TRBD1 is not possible without DNA. The CDR3 length is 16 residues. Looked up from germline, CDR1 is LNHDA and CDR2 is SQIVND (reference sequence). CDR3 protein: CASSIIGTGGPTEQYF.

V usage is TRBV6-1 and J usage is TRBJ1-5; TCRdb's assignment of TRBD1 cannot be checked, as there is no DNA. Germline CDR1 and CDR2: MNHNS and SASEGT. The CDR3 has 13 amino acids. This CDR3 reads CASSEGVGQPQHF.

The CDR3 sequence: CASSLGGVTEQYF. J is TRBJ2-7 and V is TRBV7-6; TCRdb selects TRBD1, and the lack of DNA leaves this call unchecked. CDR1 and CDR2 (germline): SGHVS, FNYEAQ. The CDR3 spans 13 residues.